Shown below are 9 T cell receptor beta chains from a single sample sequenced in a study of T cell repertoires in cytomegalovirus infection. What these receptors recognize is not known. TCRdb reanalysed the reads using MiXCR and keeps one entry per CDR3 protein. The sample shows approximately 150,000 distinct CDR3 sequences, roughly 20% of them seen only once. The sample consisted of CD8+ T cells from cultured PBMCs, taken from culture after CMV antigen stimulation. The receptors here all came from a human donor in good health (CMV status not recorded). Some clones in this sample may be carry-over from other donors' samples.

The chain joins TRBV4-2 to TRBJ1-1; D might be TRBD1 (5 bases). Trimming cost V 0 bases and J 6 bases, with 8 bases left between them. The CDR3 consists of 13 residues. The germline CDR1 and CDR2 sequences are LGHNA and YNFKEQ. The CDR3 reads CASSQEGDPEAFF. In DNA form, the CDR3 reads TGTGCCAGCAGCCAAGAGGGGGATCCTGAAGCTTTCTTT.

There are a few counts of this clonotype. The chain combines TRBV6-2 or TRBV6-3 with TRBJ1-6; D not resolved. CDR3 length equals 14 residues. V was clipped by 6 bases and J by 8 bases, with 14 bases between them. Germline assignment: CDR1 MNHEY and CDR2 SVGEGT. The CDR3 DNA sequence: TGTGCCAGCAGCTCTGAAAGGCGGGATTCACCCCTCCACTTT. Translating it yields CASSSERRDSPLHF.

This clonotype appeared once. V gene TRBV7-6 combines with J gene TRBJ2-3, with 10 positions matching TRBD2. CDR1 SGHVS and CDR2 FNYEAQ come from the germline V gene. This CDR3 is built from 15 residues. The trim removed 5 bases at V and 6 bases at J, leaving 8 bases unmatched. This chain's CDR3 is CASSKERGGVDTQYF. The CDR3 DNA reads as TGTGCCAGCAGCAAGGAGCGGGGGGGCGTGGATACGCAGTATTTT.

The chain's CDR3 is CASSLVPRSSYNEQFF. Written as DNA, the CDR3 is TGTGCCAGCAGCTTAGTCCCGCGCAGCTCCTACAATGAGCAGTTCTTC. The chain is built from TRBV7-2 and TRBJ2-1; D is unclear. Germline V gives CDR1 SGHTA, CDR2 FQGNSA. The V end lost 1 base, the J end lost 0 bases, and 10 bases lay between the germline ends. The CDR3 length is 16 residues.

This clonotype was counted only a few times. CDR3 DNA: TGTGCCAGCAGCTTTGCAGGGGCGATTGTCGAGACCCAGTACTTC. Its translation is CASSFAGAIVETQYF. The genes are TRBV7-2 and TRBJ2-5; possibly TRBD1 for D (6 bases). Germline V gene data show CDR1 as SGHTA and CDR2 as FQGNSA. The V gene lost 3 bases and the J gene lost 5 bases, with 16 bases spanning the gap. The CDR3 is 15 amino acids.

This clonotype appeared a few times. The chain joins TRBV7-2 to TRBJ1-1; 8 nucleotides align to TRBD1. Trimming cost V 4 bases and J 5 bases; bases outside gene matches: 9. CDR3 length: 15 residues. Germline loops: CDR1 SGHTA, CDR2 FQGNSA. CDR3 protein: CASSSGQGTGTEAFF. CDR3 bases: TGTGCCAGCAGCTCTGGACAGGGAACGGGGACTGAAGCTTTCTTT.

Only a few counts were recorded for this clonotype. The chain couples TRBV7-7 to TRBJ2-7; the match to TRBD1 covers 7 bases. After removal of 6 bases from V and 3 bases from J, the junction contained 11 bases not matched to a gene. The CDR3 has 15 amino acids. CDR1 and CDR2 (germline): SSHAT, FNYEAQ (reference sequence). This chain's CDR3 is CASSSHPGQSYEQYF. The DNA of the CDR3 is TGTGCCAGCAGTTCCCATCCGGGACAGAGCTACGAGCAGTACTTC.

CDR3 DNA: TGTGCCAGCAGTGAAGTGGGGGTCCATGGCTACACCTTC. Its translation is CASSEVGVHGYTF. The J gene is TRBJ1-2, the V gene TRBV6-1; TRBD1 is a possible D gene (5 bases). The germline CDR1 and CDR2 sequences are MNHNS and SASEGT. Trimming removed 1 base from V and 6 bases from J, with 9 bases in between. This CDR3 has 13 residues.

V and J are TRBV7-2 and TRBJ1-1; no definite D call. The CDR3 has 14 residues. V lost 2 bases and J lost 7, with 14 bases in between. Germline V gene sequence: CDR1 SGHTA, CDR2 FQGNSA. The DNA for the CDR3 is TGTGCCAGCAGCTTATTTGACGTTGGCCGTGAAGCTTTCTTT. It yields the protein CASSLFDVGREAFF.